This T cell receptor (beta chain) was identified in a study of response to subunit inactivated influenza vaccine. Comment on this clonotype: The target antigen is unknown.

TCRdb ran MiXCR on the RT-PCR reads and lists one entry per CDR3 protein. The table lists more than 250,000 distinct CDR3 sequences, 20% to 25% of them singletons. CDR1 is MNHEY and CDR2 is SVGEGT in the germline V gene. This CDR3 spans 14 amino acids. V lost 6 bases, J lost 2 bases, and 4 bases stayed unmatched. Regarding the study as a whole: That few new T cells are recruited by each seasonal influenza vaccination was the authors' suggestion.

The V and J genes are TRBV6-2 or TRBV6-3 and TRBJ2-1; 7 nucleotides line up with TRBD2. The TCR comes from a man in his fifties or sixties who received an inactivated influenza vaccine. Source: PBMCs from blood, taken less than 22 months after vaccination. The DNA of the CDR3 is TGTGCCAGCAGACTAGCGTTGACCTACAATGAGCAGTTCTTC. It yields the protein CASRLALTYNEQFF.